The 18 T cell receptor beta chains below all came from one sample that was sequenced in a study of T cell responses to AZD1222 COVID-19 vaccine. Profiling relied on immunoSEQ multiplex PCR, and the TCRdb table lists in-frame clones only, not all of them. The sample contains more than 90,000 clones, 85% to 90% of which appear only once. Sequencing was performed on peripheral blood, taken 28 days after the second AZD1222 dose. The receptor set was obtained from an adult who received the AZD1222 COVID-19 vaccine.

The rearrangement uses TRBV5-4 and TRBJ1-3; D unclear. The CDR3 is 13 amino acids. V was pared by 0 bases and J by 2 bases, with 3 bases between. Germline assignment: CDR1 SGHNT and CDR2 YYREEE (reference sequence). The CDR3 DNA sequence: TGTGCCAGCAGCTTGGCCCCTGGAAACACCATATATTTT. Protein sequence: CASSLAPGNTIYF.

V is TRBV7-2 and J is TRBJ1-2; 8 bases agree with TRBD1. Looked up from germline, CDR1 is SGHTA and CDR2 is FQGNSA. The CDR3 loop spans 14 amino acids. V trimming: 2 bases; J trimming: 7 bases; junction bases outside the gene matches: 6. DNA of the CDR3: TGTGCCAGCAGCTTACTGTGGACAGGGTCTGGCTACACCTTC. This sequence encodes CASSLLWTGSGYTF.

This clone has a single count. The chain is built from TRBV19 and TRBJ2-3, with a possible D match to TRBD2 (6 bases). The CDR3 runs 14 residues. Trimming left V 6 bases short and J 1 base short, with 11 bases between. The V gene's germline CDR1 is LNHDA and CDR2 SQIVND (reference sequence). The CDR3 DNA is TGTGCCAGTAGCCCGGGACTTCGCACAGATACGCAGTATTTT. Translating gives CASSPGLRTDTQYF. The variable domain in full, completed from reference TRBV19 and TRBJ2-3, reads DGGITQSPKYLFRKEGQNVTLSCEQNLNHDAMYWYRQDPGQGLRLIYYSQIVNDFQKGDIAEGYSVSREKKESFPLTVTSAQKNPTAFYLCASSPGLRTDTQYFGPGTRLTVL.

V and J are TRBV10-3 and TRBJ2-3, with D unresolved. This CDR3 is 12 amino acids long. The germline V gene has CDR1 ENHRY and CDR2 SYGVKD. V was clipped by 7 bases and J by 1 base, with 6 bases between them. CDR3: CAIKDGTDTQYF. The CDR3 bases are TGTGCCATCAAGGACGGCACAGATACGCAGTATTTT.

This clone appeared once. This sequence joins TRBV10-2 and TRBJ2-7, with D perhaps matching TRBD1 (6 bases). V was clipped by 7 bases and J by 2 bases, with 18 bases between them. Germline CDR1 reads WSHSY; CDR2 reads SAAADI. This CDR3 is built from 15 residues. CDR3 residues: CASMPMGAIAYEQYF. The CDR3 nucleotides are TGCGCCAGCATGCCCATGGGGGCAATCGCCTACGAGCAGTACTTC.

CDR3 amino acids: CSVGDGTGGGYTF. For the CDR3, the DNA is TGCAGCGTTGGAGATGGTACAGGGGGAGGCTACACCTTC. The V and J genes are TRBV29-1 and TRBJ1-2, with 8 bases lining up with TRBD1. Looked up from germline, CDR1 is SQVTM and CDR2 is ANQGSEA. This CDR3 is 13 amino acids long. V lost 4 bases, J lost 8 bases, and 9 bases stayed unmatched.

The chain recombines TRBV18 with TRBJ1-5; D is unresolved. V was shortened by 0 bases and J by 5 bases, with 17 bases between the two germline ends. Germline V gene lookup returns CDR1 KGHSH and CDR2 LQKENI. CDR3 length: 17 amino acids. This chain's CDR3 is CASSPPSGNGRYQPQHF. In nucleotides, the CDR3 is TGTGCCAGCTCACCACCGTCGGGAAACGGAAGGTATCAGCCCCAGCATTTT. Combining the CDR3 with reference TRBV18 and TRBJ1-5 gives the whole variable domain NAGVMQNPRHLVRRRGQEARLRCSPMKGHSHVYWYRQLPEEGLKFMVYLQKENIIDESGMPKERFSAEFPKEGPSILRIQQVVRGDSAAYFCASSPPSGNGRYQPQHFGDGTRLSIL.

The chain joins TRBV9 to TRBJ1-1; tentatively, D is TRBD1 (5 bases). V lost 4 bases and J lost 1, with 8 bases in between. The CDR3 consists of 13 residues. Germline CDR1 and CDR2: SGDLS and YYNGEE. The CDR3 loop is CASSRDWNTEAFF. As DNA, the CDR3 is TGTGCCAGCAGCCGGGACTGGAACACTGAAGCTTTCTTT.

V gene TRBV12-3 or TRBV12-4 combines with J gene TRBJ2-7; tentative D call: TRBD2 (5 bases). This CDR3 is built from 12 residues. V lost 3 bases and J lost 6, with 9 bases in between. The CDR3 sequence is CASSLEGSEQYF. The CDR3, as DNA: TGTGCCAGCAGTTTGGAAGGGAGCGAGCAGTACTTC.

This clone has only one observation. This chain links TRBV29-1 with TRBJ1-2; maybe TRBD1 (6 bases). With 0 bases removed from V and 2 bases from J, the gap between germline ends came to 10 bases. The length of the CDR3 is 14 residues. Looked up from germline, CDR1 is SQVTM and CDR2 is ANQGSEA. CDR3 bases: TGCAGCGTTGAAGATCCAGGGACAAACTATGGCTACACCTTC. Translation: CSVEDPGTNYGYTF.

This chain links TRBV14 with TRBJ2-5, with 9 positions matching TRBD1. The CDR3 is 16 residues long. V shed 0 bases and J 5 bases; nucleotides not matched to a gene: 7. Per germline, CDR1 SGHDN and CDR2 FVKESK. CDR3 protein: CASSQERGQGDETQYF. In nucleotides, the CDR3 is TGTGCCAGCAGCCAAGAAAGGGGACAGGGTGACGAGACCCAGTACTTC. The whole variable domain, remainder taken from reference TRBV14 and TRBJ2-5, is EAGVTQFPSHSVIEKGQTVTLRCDPISGHDNLYWYRRVMGKEIKFLLHFVKESKQDESGMPNNRFLAERTGGTYSTLKVQPAELEDSGVYFCASSQERGQGDETQYFGPGTRLLVL.

The rearrangement links TRBV30 to TRBJ2-1, with D possibly matching TRBD2 (5 bases). Trimming removed 8 bases from V and 8 bases from J, with 19 bases in between. The CDR3 is 13 amino acids. Looked up from germline, CDR1 is GTSNPN and CDR2 is SVGIG (reference sequence). This CDR3 reads CAGGKEAYDEQFF. Here the CDR3 DNA reads TGTGCCGGAGGAAAGGAGGCATACGATGAGCAGTTCTTC.

The CDR3 spells CAWSPFPGEGYTF. The CDR3 DNA is TGTGCCTGGAGTCCGTTCCCGGGGGAGGGCTACACCTTC. This sequence joins TRBV30 and TRBJ1-2; a possible D gene is TRBD1 (5 bases). V lost 2 bases to trimming and J lost 8 bases, with 15 bases between them. The germline gives CDR1 GTSNPN, CDR2 SVGIG (reference sequence). The CDR3 sequence is 13 residues long.

V usage is TRBV11-1 and J usage is TRBJ2-5; 9 bases align to TRBD2. The CDR3 has 16 amino acids. Germline V gene data show CDR1 as SGHAT and CDR2 as FQDESV (reference sequence). Unmatched junction bases numbered 12, after V lost 4 bases and J lost 6 bases. CDR3 bases: TGTGCCAGCAGCTCCGCCGCGGGCGGGAGGGCCAAGACCCAGTACTTC. It codes for CASSSAAGGRAKTQYF.

V gene TRBV19 combines with J gene TRBJ2-2; no clear D. Trimming pared 7 bases from V and 7 bases from J, leaving 22 bases between. Germline CDR1 and CDR2: LNHDA and SQIVND (reference sequence). CDR3 length: 16 residues. CDR3 residues: CASTPLSMVVGGELFF. CDR3 in DNA: TGTGCCAGTACCCCCCTATCGATGGTAGTCGGCGGGGAGCTGTTTTTT.

This clone has only a few counts. The same CDR3 is also encoded by other DNA sequences in this sample. CDR3: CASSRGQASYGYTF. The CDR3, as DNA: TGTGCCAGTAGTCGGGGACAGGCCTCCTATGGCTACACCTTC. This chain connects TRBV19 to TRBJ1-2; 8 bases line up with TRBD1. CDR1 LNHDA and CDR2 SQIVND come from the germline V gene (reference sequence). The length of the CDR3 is 14 residues. V was clipped by 5 bases and J by 4 bases; unmatched bases: 6.

V and J are TRBV4-2 and TRBJ1-5; D is perhaps TRBD1 (5 bases). CDR3 length equals 15 residues. Germline V gene data show CDR1 as LGHNA and CDR2 as YNFKEQ. Trimming took off 0 bases at V and 7 bases at J, with 13 bases between the two ends. The CDR3 loop is CASSQEGEATQPQHF. The CDR3 bases are TGTGCCAGCAGCCAAGAAGGGGAGGCTACCCAGCCCCAGCATTTT.

The gene calls are TRBV4-1 and TRBJ2-7; a weak D match, TRBD1 (5 bases). The CDR3 covers 14 residues. Germline CDR1 and CDR2: MGHRA and YSYEKL. The ends were cut back, 1 base at V and 2 bases at J, with 9 bases in the middle. The CDR3 DNA is TGCGCCAGCAGCCAAGTGGGGCAGGCCTACGAGCAGTACTTC. Protein: CASSQVGQAYEQYF.